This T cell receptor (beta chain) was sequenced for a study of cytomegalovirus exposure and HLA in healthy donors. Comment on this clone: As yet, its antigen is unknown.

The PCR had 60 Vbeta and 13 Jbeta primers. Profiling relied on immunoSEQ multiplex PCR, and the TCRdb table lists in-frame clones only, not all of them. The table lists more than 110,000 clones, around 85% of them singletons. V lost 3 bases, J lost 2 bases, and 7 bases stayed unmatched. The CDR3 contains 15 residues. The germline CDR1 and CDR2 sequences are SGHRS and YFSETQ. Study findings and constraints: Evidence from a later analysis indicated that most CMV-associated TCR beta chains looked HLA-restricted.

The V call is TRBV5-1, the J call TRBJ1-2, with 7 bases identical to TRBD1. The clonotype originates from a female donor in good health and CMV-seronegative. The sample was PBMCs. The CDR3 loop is CASSYSGTENYGYTF. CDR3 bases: TGCGCCAGCAGCTACTCCGGGACAGAAAACTATGGCTACACCTTC.